These T cell receptor beta chains were read from a single sample in a study of cytomegalovirus exposure and HLA in healthy donors. Here immunoSEQ multiplex PCR was the method, and the copy in TCRdb shows in-frame clones only, minus some. Of some 120,000 clones detected, roughly 78% appear once; the ten largest clones hold 11%. The sequencing sample was made of PBMCs. These receptors came from a man younger than 40 in good health and CMV-seropositive. Each CDR3 is given with its conserved first and last residue. A D gene is named only where the DNA matches it firmly. Expanded clones get a size class; other rows say once, few or many, or leave the size out.

V gene	clone size	D gene	J gene	CDR3 DNA	CDR3 protein
TRBV6-4	.	TRBD2	TRBJ2-3	TGTGCCAGCTCTTACCCAGCGGGAGGCACAGATACGCAGTATTTT	CASSYPAGGTDTQYF
TRBV7-8	.	TRBD2	TRBJ2-1	TGTGCCAGCAGCCCCGGGAGACTAGCGGGAATGGGTGAGCAGTTCTTC	CASSPGRLAGMGEQFF
TRBV10-3	.	TRBD1	TRBJ1-1	TGTGCCATCAGTGAGACCACGACAGGGGGAAACACTGAAGCTTTCTTT	CAISETTTGGNTEAFF
TRBV27	.	.	TRBJ2-5	TGTGCCAGCAGTCGATCCCAGGGGCAAGAGACCCAGTACTTC	CASSRSQGQETQYF
TRBV18	.	TRBD2	TRBJ2-4	TGTGCCAGCTCACCACCTGGGCTAGCGGAAAACATTCAGTACTTC	CASSPPGLAENIQYF
TRBV11-2	few	TRBD1	TRBJ2-3	TGTGCCAGCAGCGTCCGGGACAGCCGAAGGAGTAGCCCAGATACGCAGTATTTT	CASSVRDSRRSSPDTQYF
TRBV9	.	.	TRBJ1-1	TGTGCCAGCTCCACGGGGATGAACACTGAAGCTTTCTTT	CASSTGMNTEAFF
TRBV27	.	TRBD1	TRBJ1-2	TGTGCCAGCAGTGTCGGGACAGGGAGAGCCTATGGCTACACCTTC	CASSVGTGRAYGYTF
TRBV6-4	.	.	TRBJ2-1	TGTGCCAGCAGTGACTCGATGGGGGGCGGGAGCAATGAGCAGTTCTTC	CASSDSMGGGSNEQFF
TRBV9	.	TRBD2	TRBJ2-7	TGTGCCAGCAGCGTAGGGGGGGGGTCCTTCGAGCAGTACTTC	CASSVGGGSFEQYF
TRBV28	.	.	TRBJ1-4	TGTGCCAGCAGTGGGACCTTGGGCAGGGGTGGGGAAAAACTGTTTTTT	CASSGTLGRGGEKLFF
TRBV5-1	once	TRBD1	TRBJ1-1	TGCGCCAGCAGCTTGGAGGTGACAGGGAAGACTGAAGCTTTCTTT	CASSLEVTGKTEAFF
TRBV5-1	.	.	TRBJ2-7	TGCGCCAGCAGCTTGAGCGCGGGCTATACCTCCTACGAGCAGTACTTC	CASSLSAGYTSYEQYF
TRBV27	.	.	TRBJ2-7	TGTGCCAGCAGTTCGGTGACAGGCCGCTCCTACGAGCAGTACTTC	CASSSVTGRSYEQYF
TRBV7-2	.	.	TRBJ2-2	TGTGCCAGCAGCTTAACTAGCCTTACTAAAGGGGAGCTGTTTTTT	CASSLTSLTKGELFF
TRBV28	.	.	TRBJ1-2	TGTGCCAGCAGTAGCCGTTTTGGCTACACCTTC	CASSSRFGYTF
TRBV7-2	.	TRBD1	TRBJ2-7	TGTGCCAGCAGCCACACGGACAGGGGGCTCCACGAGCAGTACTTC	CASSHTDRGLHEQYF
TRBV28	many	.	TRBJ2-7	TGTGCCAGCAGGTTACGCAGAACTGTTTTGATGACGGAGGCGGCAGGCCGACCCTACGAGCAGTACTTC	CASRLRRTVLMTEAAGRPYEQYF
TRBV5-1	.	TRBD1	TRBJ1-2	TGCGCCAGCAGCATAAAGGACAGGAACTATGGCTACACCTTC	CASSIKDRNYGYTF
TRBV6-6	.	TRBD1	TRBJ2-3	TGTGCCAGCACCCCCCTGACAGGGCCAGATACGCAGTATTTT	CASTPLTGPDTQYF
TRBV5-6	.	TRBD1	TRBJ1-4	TGTGCCAGCAGCAGCACAGGGGGCGCTTATGAAAAACTGTTTTTT	CASSSTGGAYEKLFF
TRBV28	.	.	TRBJ2-2	TGTGCCAGCAGTCCACTCCCCGGGGAGCTGTTTTTT	CASSPLPGELFF
TRBV7-6	.	.	TRBJ2-1	TGTGCCAGCAGCCTTGACGGGAGCCCCTACAATGAGCAGTTCTTC	CASSLDGSPYNEQFF
TRBV6-1	few	.	TRBJ2-3	TGTGCCAGCAGTAGCAGGGAGGAGGATACGCAGTATTTT	CASSSREEDTQYF
TRBV7-2	.	.	TRBJ1-3	TGTGCCAGCAGCTTGGGGGCAGGAAACACCATATATTTT	CASSLGAGNTIYF
TRBV5-6	.	.	TRBJ1-1	TGTGCCAGCAGCCGTGACAGCAACACTGAAGCTTTCTTT	CASSRDSNTEAFF
TRBV9	once	.	TRBJ1-1	TGTGCCAGCAGCGTAGGGGGGGACCTCTTCGGGACTGAAGCTTTCTTT	CASSVGGDLFGTEAFF
TRBV19	.	TRBD1	TRBJ2-7	TGTGCCAGTAGTATCGGACAGGGGTCCTCCTACGAGCAGTACTTC	CASSIGQGSSYEQYF
TRBV27	once	.	TRBJ2-2	TGTGCCAGCAGATACAGGACCGGGGAGCTGTTTTTT	CASRYRTGELFF
TRBV18	.	.	TRBJ1-4	TGTGCCAGCTCACCCCTAGGAGGAACGCCGGCAACTAATGAAAAACTGTTTTTT	CASSPLGGTPATNEKLFF
TRBV27	.	TRBD1	TRBJ2-7	TGTGCCAGCAGATCCTACCAGGGGGTCAACTACGAGCAGTACTTC	CASRSYQGVNYEQYF
TRBV27	.	.	TRBJ2-7	TGTGCCAGCAGAACGCGCCGGGCGGCAGGGGACTACGAGCAGTACTTC	CASRTRRAAGDYEQYF
TRBV15	.	TRBD2	TRBJ2-3	TGTGCCACCAGCAGAGAGACTAGCCCAGATACGCAGTATTTT	CATSRETSPDTQYF
TRBV7-2	.	.	TRBJ2-3	TGTGCCAGCAGCTTCCCTAGCACAGATACGCAGTATTTT	CASSFPSTDTQYF
TRBV4-1	.	.	TRBJ1-5	TGCGCCAGCAGCCAAGTAACTAATAGCAATCAGCCCCAGCATTTT	CASSQVTNSNQPQHF
TRBV5-4	.	.	TRBJ2-1	TGTGCCAGCAGCTTGGTTACGGGATTGCCCTACAATGAGCAGTTCTTC	CASSLVTGLPYNEQFF
TRBV6-1	.	.	TRBJ2-1	TGTGCCAGCAGTTCTTCTAATTACAATGAGCAGTTCTTC	CASSSSNYNEQFF